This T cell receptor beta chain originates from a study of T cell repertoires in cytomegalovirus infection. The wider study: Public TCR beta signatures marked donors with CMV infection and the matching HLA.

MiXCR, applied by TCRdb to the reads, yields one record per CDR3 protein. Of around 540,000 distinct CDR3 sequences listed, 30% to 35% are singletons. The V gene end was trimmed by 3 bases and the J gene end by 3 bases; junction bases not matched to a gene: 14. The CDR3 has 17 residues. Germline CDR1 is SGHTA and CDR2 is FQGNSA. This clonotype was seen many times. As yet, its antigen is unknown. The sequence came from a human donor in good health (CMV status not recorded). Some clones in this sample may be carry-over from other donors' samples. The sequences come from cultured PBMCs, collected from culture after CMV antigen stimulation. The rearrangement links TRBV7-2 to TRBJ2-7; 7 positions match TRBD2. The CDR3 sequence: CASSFSEREQLVYEQYV. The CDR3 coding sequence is TGTGCCAGCAGCTTTTCTGAGCGGGAACAGTTAGTCTACGAGCAGTACGTC.